One and the same sample provided the 10 T cell receptor beta chains below, sequenced in a study of response to subunit inactivated influenza vaccine (dated by TCRdb to the late 2010s). The library was made by RT-PCR. The sequencer listed for this sample is Illumina HiSeq 2500. Starting from the raw public reads, TCRdb applied fastp trimming at Q25, assembled clones with MiXCR and retained in-frame beta chains. Each entry merges the rows of one CDR3 protein and shows their most common DNA and genes. Within this sample are 500,000 to 700,000 distinct CDR3 sequences, with roughly a quarter of them counted one time only. Approximately 3% of the sample goes to the ten largest clones. The data also belong to a second study, concerning T cells expressing NK-cell markers. According to the second study: TCR beta cDNA libraries were prepared using 5'RACE template switching, which introduced a universal primer site and unique molecular identifiers.

The sample was CD4+ T cells sorted from PBMCs, taken 11 to 12 days after vaccination. These receptors all come from a man between 45 and 60 years old who received an inactivated influenza vaccine. Donor details come from another sample of the same person, matched by shared clones.

V and J are TRBV6-5 and TRBJ2-7; the match to TRBD1 covers 10 bases. Germline V lookup: CDR1 MNHEY, CDR2 SVGAGI. CDR3 size: 16 residues. V lost 2 bases to trimming and J lost 3 bases; unmatched junction nucleotides: 7. CDR3 amino acids: CASSYSGGQGVYEQYF. As DNA, the CDR3 is TGTGCCAGCAGTTACAGCGGAGGACAGGGGGTCTACGAGCAGTACTTC.

There are a few counts of this clonotype. The rearrangement uses TRBV11-1 and TRBJ2-7, with TRBD1 matching 10 bases. The CDR3 sequence is 16 residues long. Per germline, CDR1 SGHAT and CDR2 FQDESV (reference sequence). J was trimmed by 2 bases and V by 0 bases; bases with no gene match: 4. DNA for the CDR3: TGTGCCAGCAGCTTAGCTGGACAGGGGGTTACCTACGAGCAGTACTTC. This gives the protein CASSLAGQGVTYEQYF.

This clonotype has only a few counts. This chain joins TRBV2 and TRBJ2-7; 10 positions agree with TRBD1. V shed 6 bases and J 4 bases; nucleotides not matched to a gene: 9. Germline V lookup: CDR1 SNHLY, CDR2 FYNNEI. The CDR3 extends over 15 amino acids. CDR3 amino acids: CASRRDRGQGYEQYF. CDR3 nucleotide sequence: TGTGCCAGCAGGAGGGACAGGGGCCAGGGTTACGAGCAGTACTTC.

This clonotype was picked up a small number of times. The chain joins TRBV24-1 to TRBJ2-7, with D tentatively TRBD2 (5 bases). CDR3 size: 15 residues. Trimming cost V 7 bases and J 5 bases, with 20 bases left between them. Per the germline V gene, CDR1 is KGHDR and CDR2 is SFDVKD. The CDR3: CATRPGSRAKHEQYF. CDR3 nucleotide sequence: TGTGCCACCAGGCCCGGGTCGAGGGCGAAACACGAGCAGTACTTC.

The gene calls are TRBV7-2 and TRBJ2-2; no firm D call. Germline V gene data show CDR1 as SGHTA and CDR2 as FQGNSA. CDR3 length: 13 amino acids. Trimming left V 3 bases short and J 6 bases short, with 8 bases between. CDR3 sequence (DNA): TGTGCCAGCAGCTTTGCCGCTCCCGGGGAGCTGTTTTTT. Protein: CASSFAAPGELFF.

This clonotype appeared a few times. The CDR3 protein is CASSVGQGVGELFF. The CDR3 region has the DNA TGCGCCAGCAGCGTCGGACAGGGGGTCGGGGAGCTGTTTTTT. The chain carries TRBV5-1 and TRBJ2-2; 10 bases fit TRBD1. The length of the CDR3 is 14 residues. V gave up 4 bases and J gave up 7 bases; unmatched junction bases: 4. Germline CDR1 reads SGHRS; CDR2 reads YFSETQ.

The chain carries TRBV20-1 and TRBJ2-7; 7 bases fit TRBD2. The CDR3 contains 14 residues. Germline values: CDR1 DFQATT, CDR2 SNEGSKA (reference sequence). V was pared by 3 bases and J by 4 bases, with 9 bases of the junction left unmatched. In DNA form, the CDR3 reads TGCAGTGCTAGTTACGGGAGGCTAGATTACGAGCAGTACTTC. The encoded protein is CSASYGRLDYEQYF.

This clonotype was counted between two and nine times. The V call is TRBV20-1, the J call TRBJ2-7, with TRBD2 as a possible D gene (6 bases). Germline values: CDR1 DFQATT, CDR2 SNEGSKA (reference sequence). V was shortened by 3 bases and J by 4 bases, with 19 bases between the two germline ends. CDR3 size: 15 residues. This chain's CDR3 is CSASFGRGTVYEQYF. CDR3 coding DNA: TGCAGTGCTAGTTTTGGGCGGGGAACGGTGTACGAGCAGTACTTC.

This clonotype has more than one count but fewer than ten. J is TRBJ2-5 and V is TRBV6-5; D perhaps matches TRBD1 (5 bases). Trimming took 0 bases from V and 2 from J, leaving 16 bases between them. This CDR3 is 17 amino acids long. The V gene's germline CDR1 is MNHEY and CDR2 SVGAGI. Written as DNA, the CDR3 is TGTGCCAGCAGTTACTCCTACCCTCGACAGATTCAAGAGACCCAGTACTTC. Protein product: CASSYSYPRQIQETQYF.

The sample holds a few counts of this clonotype. The genes are TRBV20-1 and TRBJ2-3, with 8 positions matching TRBD2. V was clipped by 4 bases and J by 5 bases; unmatched bases: 5. This CDR3 region has 13 residues. CDR1 DFQATT and CDR2 SNEGSKA come from the germline V gene (reference sequence). The CDR3 loop reads CSANPGGLDTQYF. The CDR3 DNA follows: TGCAGTGCTAATCCGGGAGGGTTAGATACGCAGTATTTT.